A selection of T cell receptor beta chains follows, all from one sample in a study of blood T cell repertoires in COVID-19. Profiled with immunoSEQ multiplex PCR; TCRdb holds only in-frame clones, not every one. The sample holds 310,000 or so clones, approximately 90% seen once. The source material was peripheral blood. The receptors come from a woman between 50 and 59 years old with active or convalescent COVID-19. Each CDR3 is given with its conserved first and last residue. Fields, in order: D gene, CDR3 length, J gene, V gene, clone size, CDR3 DNA, CDR3 protein. D genes are given only for firm matches. Clone size is shown for a subset of rows, as once, few, many or a class of expanded clone.

>TRBD1|14|TRBJ1-1|TRBV5-1|.
TGCGCCAGCAGTTTTAATGACAGGGGTACTGAAGCTTTCTTT
CASSFNDRGTEAFF
>.|11|TRBJ1-2|TRBV29-1|.
TGCAGCGCCGTGGAGGGAGATGGCTACACCTTC
CSAVEGDGYTF
>TRBD1|15|TRBJ2-7|TRBV4-3|.
TGCGCCAGCAGCCAAGGGATACAGGGGTCCTACGAGCAGTACTTC
CASSQGIQGSYEQYF
>TRBD1|18|TRBJ2-1|TRBV4-2|few
TGTGCCAGCAGCCAAGTGCTGGTCGAGACAGGGTCCTACAATGAGCAGTTCTTC
CASSQVLVETGSYNEQFF
>.|14|TRBJ1-1|TRBV4-2|.
TGTGCCAGCAGCCAGGAGGCTTGGAACACTGAAGCTTTCTTT
CASSQEAWNTEAFF
>TRBD2|15|TRBJ2-7|TRBV28|once
TGTGCCAGCATTGGGCTAGCGGAAAGCTCCTACGAGCAGTACTTC
CASIGLAESSYEQYF
>TRBD1|14|TRBJ2-5|TRBV7-2|once
TGTGCCAGCAGCTTAACAGGGGGCACGAAGACCCAGTACTTC
CASSLTGGTKTQYF
>.|15|TRBJ1-3|TRBV7-6|.
TGTGCCAGCAGCTTAGGAACAGGTTCTGGAAACACCATATATTTT
CASSLGTGSGNTIYF
>TRBD2|17|TRBJ2-1|TRBV2|.
TGTGCCAGCAGGGGAACTAGCGGGGGGACTGGGTACAATGAGCAGTTCTTC
CASRGTSGGTGYNEQFF
>.|11|TRBJ2-3|TRBV5-1|.
TGCGCCAGCAGCATTGGCGATACGCAGTATTTT
CASSIGDTQYF
>TRBD1|15|TRBJ1-2|TRBV7-2|.
TGTGCCAGCAGCGGACAGGGGAGGAAGAACTATGGCTACACCTTC
CASSGQGRKNYGYTF
>.|11|TRBJ2-2|TRBV2|.
TGTGCCAGCAGGTTCGCCGGGGAGCTGTTTTTT
CASRFAGELFF
>.|14|TRBJ1-1|TRBV5-1|once
TGCGCCAGCAGCTTGGTCAGGCAGAACACTGAAGCTTTCTTT
CASSLVRQNTEAFF
>.|14|TRBJ2-3|TRBV18|.
TGTGCCAGCTCACCTCCAGCGGCCACAGATACGCAGTATTTT
CASSPPAATDTQYF
>.|14|TRBJ1-1|TRBV4-1|.
TGCGCCAGCAGCCAAGAGCTGGTAGGGGGTGAAGCTTTCTTT
CASSQELVGGEAFF
>TRBD1|16|TRBJ1-6|TRBV13|.
TGTGCCAGCAGCTTGGGGACAGGAAGAATCCATTCACCCCTCCACTTT
CASSLGTGRIHSPLHF
>TRBD2|15|TRBJ2-2|TRBV6-5|.
TGTGCCAGCAGCAAGACTAGCGGAAACAGGGGGGAGCTGTTTTTT
CASSKTSGNRGELFF
>TRBD1|14|TRBJ1-1|TRBV30|.
TGTGCCTGGAGTGTCCGGACAGGGGATACTGAAGCTTTCTTT
CAWSVRTGDTEAFF
>.|14|TRBJ2-5|TRBV27|.
TGTGCCAGCAGCCCTACGGACTCCCAAGAGACCCAGTACTTC
CASSPTDSQETQYF
>.|16|TRBJ2-1|TRBV4-2|.
TGTGCCAGCAGCCAAGAAATGGGGGGGCGCATGGATGAGCAGTTCTTC
CASSQEMGGRMDEQFF
>.|14|TRBJ1-1|TRBV10-3|once
TGTGCCATCAGCCATCCCGCGCCGAACACTGAAGCTTTCTTT
CAISHPAPNTEAFF
>TRBD1|15|TRBJ2-3|TRBV11-2|.
TGTGCCAGCAGCTTAGGCGACAGGGTCGGGGATACGCAGTATTTT
CASSLGDRVGDTQYF
>TRBD1|16|TRBJ2-3|TRBV18|.
TGTGCCAGCTCACCACAAACAGGGGCAGGCACAGATACGCAGTATTTT
CASSPQTGAGTDTQYF
>.|13|TRBJ2-1|TRBV6-2/TRBV6-3|once
TGTGCCAGCAGTCAACTAGATACCAATGAGCAGTTCTTC
CASSQLDTNEQFF
>.|12|TRBJ1-1|TRBV12-3/TRBV12-4|.
TGTGCCAGCAGCGTGGGGGGGGTTGAAGCTTTCTTT
CASSVGGVEAFF
>TRBD1|13|TRBJ2-7|TRBV28|.
TGTGCCAGCTCTTCAGGGGGCCCCTACGAGCAGTACTTC
CASSSGGPYEQYF
>TRBD2|16|TRBJ2-2|TRBV11-2|.
TGTGCCAGCAGCTTTTTCTCGGGAGGGAACACCGGGGAGCTGTTTTTT
CASSFFSGGNTGELFF
>.|15|TRBJ2-3|TRBV13|.
TGTGCCAGCAGCTTACCTAGCGAGGGCCAAGATACGCAGTATTTT
CASSLPSEGQDTQYF
>TRBD1|14|TRBJ2-7|TRBV28|.
TGTGCCAGCAACACGGGACAGGGGGCTGGCGAGCAGTACTTC
CASNTGQGAGEQYF
>.|13|TRBJ1-6|TRBV30|.
TGTGCCTGGAGTGTACCGGGGAATTCACCCCTCCACTTT
CAWSVPGNSPLHF
>.|14|TRBJ2-5|TRBV7-9|.
TGTGCCAGCAGCTTCCCTCGAGGCCAAGAGACCCAGTACTTC
CASSFPRGQETQYF
>.|17|TRBJ1-3|TRBV5-1|.
TGCGCCAGCAGCCTGAACGTGCGGGCCCGCTCTGGAAACACCATATATTTT
CASSLNVRARSGNTIYF
>.|15|TRBJ2-1|TRBV15|.
TGTGCCACCAGCAGAGGGGGGTTAGCGGACAATGAGCAGTTCTTC
CATSRGGLADNEQFF
>TRBD1|14|TRBJ1-1|TRBV4-2|.
TGTGCCAGCAGCCAGGAGACAGGGTCGTTGAAAGCTTTCTTT
CASSQETGSLKAFF
>TRBD1|15|TRBJ1-3|TRBV29-1|.
TGCAGCGTTGAAGATCTGGGGACAGGCGGAAACACCATATATTTT
CSVEDLGTGGNTIYF
>.|13|TRBJ1-5|TRBV24-1|few
TGTGCCACCAGTGCCGGGGGAAGTCAGCCCCAGCATTTT
CATSAGGSQPQHF
>.|18|TRBJ1-1|TRBV6-1|.
TGTGCCAGCAGTGAAGCCTTGGGAGGACCCATATTCTTCACTGAAGCTTTCTTT
CASSEALGGPIFFTEAFF
>TRBD1|14|TRBJ2-3|TRBV2|.
TGTGCCAGCATAAGGGACAGGGATTTAGATACGCAGTATTTT
CASIRDRDLDTQYF
>.|13|TRBJ1-6|TRBV3-1/TRBV3-2|.
TGTGCCAGCAGCCAAGGACTAAGCTCACCCCTCCACTTT
CASSQGLSSPLHF
>TRBD1|15|TRBJ1-2|TRBV5-4|.
TGTGCCAGCAGCCCCCGGGACAGGGGAAACTATGGCTACACCTTC
CASSPRDRGNYGYTF
>.|16|TRBJ2-3|TRBV9|.
TGTGCCAGCAGCGCCTTCCAGGGTCTACCCACAGATACGCAGTATTTT
CASSAFQGLPTDTQYF
>.|16|TRBJ2-1|TRBV3-1/TRBV3-2|.
TGTGCCAGCAGCCAAGTAATGGGGGCTGAGGACAATGAGCAGTTCTTC
CASSQVMGAEDNEQFF
>.|14|TRBJ1-3|TRBV6-5|once
TGTGCCAGCAGACGACAACGCTCTGGAAACACCATATATTTT
CASRRQRSGNTIYF
>TRBD2|14|TRBJ2-7|TRBV6-5|.
TGTGCCAGCAGTACCTCTAGCGGGGGTCGCGAGCAGTACTTC
CASSTSSGGREQYF
>TRBD2|15|TRBJ2-3|TRBV3-1/TRBV3-2|.
TGTGCCAGCAGCCAAGTTCCGGGGGGGCAGGATACGCAGTATTTT
CASSQVPGGQDTQYF
>.|16|TRBJ1-2|TRBV4-3|.
TGCGCCAGCAGCCAAGATATATCACAGCCTGTCTATGGCTACACCTTC
CASSQDISQPVYGYTF
>.|13|TRBJ1-2|TRBV28|.
TGTGCCAGCAGTTTTTGGGGGGGCTATGGCTACACCTTC
CASSFWGGYGYTF
>.|16|TRBJ1-1|TRBV28|.
TGTGCCAGCAGGTCATGGGGGCGACTCTGGGACACTGAAGCTTTCTTT
CASRSWGRLWDTEAFF
>TRBD1|14|TRBJ2-3|TRBV7-2|.
TGTGCCAGCAGCCTACAGGGGGTTTCGGATACGCAGTATTTT
CASSLQGVSDTQYF
>TRBD2|16|TRBJ2-3|TRBV5-1|.
TGCGCCAGCAGCTCCGGACTAGCGGGGACGGTAGATACGCAGTATTTT
CASSSGLAGTVDTQYF
>.|15|TRBJ2-1|TRBV11-3|.
TGTGCCAGCAGCCCGAGATCACAGGGAAGGAATGAGCAGTTCTTC
CASSPRSQGRNEQFF
>.|15|TRBJ2-7|TRBV7-6|.
TGTGCCAGCAGCTTAGGGGCCAGTCAGACCTACGAGCAGTACTTC
CASSLGASQTYEQYF
>.|13|TRBJ1-1|TRBV29-1|many
TGCAGCGCGGGGCGGGGCAGGAACACTGAAGCTTTCTTT
CSAGRGRNTEAFF
>.|18|TRBJ2-1|TRBV27|.
TGTGCCAGCAGTCCCGTCCGCCTTATAGTGAATTCCTACAATGAGCAGTTCTTC
CASSPVRLIVNSYNEQFF